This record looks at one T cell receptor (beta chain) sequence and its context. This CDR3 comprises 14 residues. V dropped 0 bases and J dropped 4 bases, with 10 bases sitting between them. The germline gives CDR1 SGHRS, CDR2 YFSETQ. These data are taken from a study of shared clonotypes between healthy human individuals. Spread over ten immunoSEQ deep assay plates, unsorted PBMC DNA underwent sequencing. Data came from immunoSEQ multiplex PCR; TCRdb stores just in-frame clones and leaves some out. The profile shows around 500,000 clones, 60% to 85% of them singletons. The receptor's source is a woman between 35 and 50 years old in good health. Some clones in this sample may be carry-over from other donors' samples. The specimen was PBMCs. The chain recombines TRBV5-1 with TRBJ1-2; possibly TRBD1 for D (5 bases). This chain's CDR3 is CASSLGGASYGYTF. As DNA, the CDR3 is TGCGCCAGCAGCTTGGGGGGCGCGAGCTATGGCTACACCTTC.